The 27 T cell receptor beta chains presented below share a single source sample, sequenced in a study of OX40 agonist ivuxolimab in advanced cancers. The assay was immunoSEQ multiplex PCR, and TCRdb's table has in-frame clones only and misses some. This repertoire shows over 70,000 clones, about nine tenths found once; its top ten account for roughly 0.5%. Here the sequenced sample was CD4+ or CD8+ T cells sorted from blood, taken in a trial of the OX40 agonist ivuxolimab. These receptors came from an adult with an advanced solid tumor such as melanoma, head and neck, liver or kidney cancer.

CDR3 nucleotide sequence: TGCGCCAGCAGCCCTACAGGGGGCGAGCAGTACTTC. As protein: CASSPTGGEQYF. The chain uses TRBV5-1 and TRBJ2-7, with 8 bases aligning to TRBD1. J gave up 6 bases and V 4 bases, and 3 bases lay outside the gene matches. The CDR3 is 12 amino acids. Germline-derived CDR1 and CDR2 are SGHRS and YFSETQ.

In DNA form, the CDR3 reads TGTGCCACCCCGGACAGCCCGAGAGGCTACACCTTC. Residues: CATPDSPRGYTF. This chain links TRBV28 with TRBJ1-2, with D perhaps matching TRBD1 (6 bases). CDR1 MDHEN and CDR2 SYDVKM come from the germline V gene. V gave up 10 bases and J gave up 8 bases, with 17 bases separating them. The CDR3 totals 12 residues.

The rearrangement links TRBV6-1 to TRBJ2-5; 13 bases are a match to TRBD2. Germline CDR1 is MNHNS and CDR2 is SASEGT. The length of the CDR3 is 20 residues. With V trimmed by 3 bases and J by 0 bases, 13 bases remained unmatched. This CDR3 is CASSDPLAGGAGAYQETQYF. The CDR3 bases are TGTGCCAGCAGTGATCCACTAGCGGGAGGGGCCGGGGCTTACCAAGAGACCCAGTACTTC.

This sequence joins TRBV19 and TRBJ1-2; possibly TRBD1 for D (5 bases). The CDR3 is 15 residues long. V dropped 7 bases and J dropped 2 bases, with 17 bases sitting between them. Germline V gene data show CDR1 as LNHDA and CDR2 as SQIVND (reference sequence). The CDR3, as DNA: TGTGCCAGTACCCAAACCCGGACAAAAAACTATGGCTACACCTTC. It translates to CASTQTRTKNYGYTF.

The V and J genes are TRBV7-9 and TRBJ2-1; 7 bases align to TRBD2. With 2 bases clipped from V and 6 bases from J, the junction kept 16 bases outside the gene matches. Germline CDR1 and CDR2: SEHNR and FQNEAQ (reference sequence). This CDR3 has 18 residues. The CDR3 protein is CASSLQYWASGSGNEQFF. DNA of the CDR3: TGTGCCAGCAGCTTACAATATTGGGCTAGCGGCTCCGGCAATGAGCAGTTCTTC.

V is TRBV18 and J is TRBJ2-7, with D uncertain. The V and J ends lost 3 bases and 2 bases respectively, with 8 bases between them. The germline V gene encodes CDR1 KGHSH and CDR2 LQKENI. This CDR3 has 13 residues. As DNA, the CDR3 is TGTGCCAGCTCACCCCAAGAAGCCTACGAGCAGTACTTC. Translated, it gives CASSPQEAYEQYF.

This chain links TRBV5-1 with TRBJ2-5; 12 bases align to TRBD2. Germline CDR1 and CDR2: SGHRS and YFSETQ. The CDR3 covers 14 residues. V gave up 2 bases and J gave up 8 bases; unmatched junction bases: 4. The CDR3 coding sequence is TGCGCCAGCAGCTTACCTAGCGGGAGGGCCACCCAGTACTTC. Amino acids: CASSLPSGRATQYF.

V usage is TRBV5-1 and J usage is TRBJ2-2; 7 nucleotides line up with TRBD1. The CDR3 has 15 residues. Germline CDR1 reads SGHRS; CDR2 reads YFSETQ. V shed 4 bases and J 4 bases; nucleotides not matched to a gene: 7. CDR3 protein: CASSMTGRSTGELFF. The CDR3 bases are TGCGCCAGCAGCATGACAGGGAGATCCACCGGGGAGCTGTTTTTT.

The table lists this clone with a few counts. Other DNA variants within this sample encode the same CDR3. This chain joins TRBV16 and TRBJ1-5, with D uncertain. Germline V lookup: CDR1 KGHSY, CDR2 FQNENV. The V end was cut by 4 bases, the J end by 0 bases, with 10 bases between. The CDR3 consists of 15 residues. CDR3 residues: CASSPDGDSNQPQHF. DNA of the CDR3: TGTGCCAGCAGCCCCGACGGAGATAGCAATCAGCCCCAGCATTTT.

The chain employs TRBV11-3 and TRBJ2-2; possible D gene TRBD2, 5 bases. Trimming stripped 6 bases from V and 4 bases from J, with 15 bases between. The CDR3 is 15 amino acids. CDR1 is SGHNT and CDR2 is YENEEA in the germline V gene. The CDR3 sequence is CASSIVGASTGELFF. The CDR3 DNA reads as TGTGCCAGCAGTATAGTGGGAGCCAGCACCGGGGAGCTGTTTTTT.

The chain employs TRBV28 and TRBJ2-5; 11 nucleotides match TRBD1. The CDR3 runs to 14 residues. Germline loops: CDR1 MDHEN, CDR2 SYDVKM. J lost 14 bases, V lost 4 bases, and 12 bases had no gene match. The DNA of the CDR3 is TGTGCCAGCAGTTCCCTACTCGGACAGGGGGCGTCTTACTTC. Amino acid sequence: CASSSLLGQGASYF.

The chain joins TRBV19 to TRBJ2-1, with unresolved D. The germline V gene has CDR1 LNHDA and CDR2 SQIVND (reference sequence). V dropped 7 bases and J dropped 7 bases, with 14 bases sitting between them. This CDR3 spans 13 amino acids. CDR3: CASNRYAGNEQFF. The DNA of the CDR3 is TGTGCCAGTAATAGATACGCCGGAAATGAGCAGTTCTTC.

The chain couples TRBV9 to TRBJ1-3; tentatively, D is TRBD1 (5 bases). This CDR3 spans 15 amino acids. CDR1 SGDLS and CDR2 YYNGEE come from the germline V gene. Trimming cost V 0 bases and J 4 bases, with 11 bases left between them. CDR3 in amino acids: CASSVEAGTGNTIYF. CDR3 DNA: TGTGCCAGCAGCGTAGAGGCAGGGACGGGAAACACCATATATTTT.

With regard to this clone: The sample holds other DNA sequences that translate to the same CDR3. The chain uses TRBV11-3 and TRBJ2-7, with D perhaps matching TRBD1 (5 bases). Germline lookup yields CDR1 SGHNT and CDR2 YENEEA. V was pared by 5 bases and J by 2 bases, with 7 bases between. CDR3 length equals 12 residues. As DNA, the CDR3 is TGTGCCAGCAGCCTGGACACCTACGAGCAGTACTTC. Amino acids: CASSLDTYEQYF.

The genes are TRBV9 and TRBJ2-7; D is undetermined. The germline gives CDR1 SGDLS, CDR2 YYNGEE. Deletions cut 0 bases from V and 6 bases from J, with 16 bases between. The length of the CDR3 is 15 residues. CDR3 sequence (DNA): TGTGCCAGCAGCGTAGGGCAGCTAATGGGCAGCGAGCAGTACTTC. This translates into CASSVGQLMGSEQYF.

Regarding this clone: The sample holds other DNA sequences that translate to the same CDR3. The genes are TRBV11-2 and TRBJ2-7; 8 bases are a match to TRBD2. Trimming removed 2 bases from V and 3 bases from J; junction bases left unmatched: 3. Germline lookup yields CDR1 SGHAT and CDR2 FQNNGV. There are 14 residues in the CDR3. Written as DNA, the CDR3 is TGTGCCAGCAGCTTATCGAGCGGGAGCTACGAGCAGTACTTC. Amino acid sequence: CASSLSSGSYEQYF.

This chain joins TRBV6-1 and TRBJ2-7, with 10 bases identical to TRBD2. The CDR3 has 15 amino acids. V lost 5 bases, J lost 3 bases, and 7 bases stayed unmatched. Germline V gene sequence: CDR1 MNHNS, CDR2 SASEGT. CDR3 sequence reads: CASSWLAGEYYEQYF. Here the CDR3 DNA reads TGTGCCAGCAGTTGGCTAGCGGGAGAATACTACGAGCAGTACTTC.

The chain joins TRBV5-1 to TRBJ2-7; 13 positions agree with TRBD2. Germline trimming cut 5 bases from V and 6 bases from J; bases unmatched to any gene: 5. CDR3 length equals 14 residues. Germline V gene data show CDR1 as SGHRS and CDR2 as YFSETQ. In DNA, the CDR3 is TGCGCCAGCAGGCCTAGGACTAGCGGGAGCGAGCAGTACTTC. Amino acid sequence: CASRPRTSGSEQYF.

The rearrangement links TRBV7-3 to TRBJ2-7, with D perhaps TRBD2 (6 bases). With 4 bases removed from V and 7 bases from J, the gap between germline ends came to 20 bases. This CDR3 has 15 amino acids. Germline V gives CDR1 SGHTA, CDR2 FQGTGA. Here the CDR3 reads CASSSRPGEGTEQYF. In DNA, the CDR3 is TGTGCCAGCAGCTCTCGTCCGGGAGAAGGAACGGAGCAGTACTTC.

In nucleotides, the CDR3 is TGTGCCAGTAGTACTCTCCGGGACAGCAATGAGCAGTTCTTC. Its translation: CASSTLRDSNEQFF. V is TRBV19 and J is TRBJ2-1, with TRBD1 matching 7 bases. The trim removed 4 bases at V and 6 bases at J, leaving 6 bases unmatched. The CDR3 is 14 amino acids. Germline-derived CDR1 and CDR2 are LNHDA and SQIVND (reference sequence).

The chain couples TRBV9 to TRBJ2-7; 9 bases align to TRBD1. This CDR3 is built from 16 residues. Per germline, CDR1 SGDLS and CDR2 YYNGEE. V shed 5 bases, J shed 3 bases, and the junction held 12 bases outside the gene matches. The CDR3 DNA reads TGTGCCAGCAGACCCCATAGGGTGGGACAGGGCTACGAGCAGTACTTC. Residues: CASRPHRVGQGYEQYF.

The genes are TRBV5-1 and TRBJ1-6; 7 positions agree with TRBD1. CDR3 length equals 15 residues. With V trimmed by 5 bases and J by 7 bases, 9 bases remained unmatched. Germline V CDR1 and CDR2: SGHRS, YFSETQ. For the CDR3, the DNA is TGCGCCAGCAGACCATTGGACAGGTGGAATTCACCCCTCCACTTT. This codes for CASRPLDRWNSPLHF.

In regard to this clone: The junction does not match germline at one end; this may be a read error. As DNA, the CDR3 is TGTGCCGGCAGTTATACGTGGGGAGAGCAGTACTTC. It specifies CAGSYTWGEQYF. The V call is TRBV7-2, the J call TRBJ2-7, with D uncertain. This CDR3 spans 12 amino acids. In germline, CDR1 is SGHTA, CDR2 FQGNSA.

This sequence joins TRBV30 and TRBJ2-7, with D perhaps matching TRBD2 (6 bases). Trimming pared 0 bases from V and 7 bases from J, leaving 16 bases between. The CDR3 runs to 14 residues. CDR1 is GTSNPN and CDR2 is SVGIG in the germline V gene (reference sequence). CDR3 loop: CAWSVGTGVGEQYF. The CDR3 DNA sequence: TGTGCCTGGAGTGTAGGAACGGGAGTGGGTGAGCAGTACTTC.

CDR3 protein: CATSSDTDTQYF. CDR3 nucleotides: TGTGCCACCAGCAGTGACACAGATACGCAGTATTTT. The genes are TRBV15 and TRBJ2-3; D is undetermined. The germline gives CDR1 LNHNV, CDR2 YYDKDF (reference sequence). The CDR3 is 12 amino acids. Trimming removed 3 bases at V and 2 bases at J, with 3 bases between.

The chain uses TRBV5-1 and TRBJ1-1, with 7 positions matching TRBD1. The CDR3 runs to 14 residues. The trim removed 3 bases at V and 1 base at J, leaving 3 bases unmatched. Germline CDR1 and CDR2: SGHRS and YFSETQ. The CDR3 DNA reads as TGCGCCAGCAGCTCGGGACAGACGAACACTGAAGCTTTCTTT. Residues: CASSSGQTNTEAFF.

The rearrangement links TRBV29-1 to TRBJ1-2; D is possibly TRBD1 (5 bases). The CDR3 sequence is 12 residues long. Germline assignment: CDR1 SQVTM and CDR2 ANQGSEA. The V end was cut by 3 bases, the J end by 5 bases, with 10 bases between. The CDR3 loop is CSVDWGWYGYTF. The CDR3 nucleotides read TGCAGCGTTGATTGGGGGTGGTATGGCTACACCTTC.